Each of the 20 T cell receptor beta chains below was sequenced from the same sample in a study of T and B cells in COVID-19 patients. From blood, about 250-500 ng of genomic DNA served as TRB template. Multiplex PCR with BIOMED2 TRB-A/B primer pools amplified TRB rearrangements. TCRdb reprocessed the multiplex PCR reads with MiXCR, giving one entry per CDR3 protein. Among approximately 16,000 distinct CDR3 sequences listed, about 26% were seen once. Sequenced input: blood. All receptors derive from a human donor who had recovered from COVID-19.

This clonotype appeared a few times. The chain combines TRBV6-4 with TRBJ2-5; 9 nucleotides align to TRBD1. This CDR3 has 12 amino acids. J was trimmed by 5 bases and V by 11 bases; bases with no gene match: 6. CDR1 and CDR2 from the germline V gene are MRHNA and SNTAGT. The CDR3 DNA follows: TGTGCCCCCCGGACAGGGGAGGAGACCCAGTACTTC. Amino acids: CAPRTGEETQYF.

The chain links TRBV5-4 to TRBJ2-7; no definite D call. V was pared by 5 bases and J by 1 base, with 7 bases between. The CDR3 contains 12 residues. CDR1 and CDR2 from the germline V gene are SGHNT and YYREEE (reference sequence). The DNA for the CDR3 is TGTGCCAGCAGTGGACGGTCCTACGAGCAGTACTTC. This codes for CASSGRSYEQYF.

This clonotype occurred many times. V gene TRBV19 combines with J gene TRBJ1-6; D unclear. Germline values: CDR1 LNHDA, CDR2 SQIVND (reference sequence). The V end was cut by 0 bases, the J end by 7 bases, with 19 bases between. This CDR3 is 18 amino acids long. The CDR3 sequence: CASSIDVSGLASNSPLHF. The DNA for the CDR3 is TGTGCCAGTAGTATAGATGTTTCGGGCCTAGCGTCGAATTCACCCCTCCACTTT.

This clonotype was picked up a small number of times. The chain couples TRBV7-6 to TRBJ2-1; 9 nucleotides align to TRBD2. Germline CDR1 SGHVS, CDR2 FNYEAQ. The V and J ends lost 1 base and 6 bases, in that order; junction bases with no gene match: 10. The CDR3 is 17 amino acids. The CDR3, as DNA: TGTGCCAGCAGCTTAGGACTAGGGACTAGCAGCGGCAATGAGCAGTTCTTC. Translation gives CASSLGLGTSSGNEQFF.

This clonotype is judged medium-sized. The CDR3 loop reads CASSLGSTDTQYF. CDR3 DNA: TGTGCCAGCAGCTTGGGCAGCACAGATACGCAGTATTTT. The V call is TRBV5-6, the J call TRBJ2-3; D is undetermined. Trimming removed 0 bases at V and 0 bases at J, with 2 bases between. CDR3 size: 13 residues. CDR1 is SGHDT and CDR2 is YYEEEE in the germline V gene. Drawing the rest from reference TRBV5-6 and TRBJ2-3, the complete variable domain is DAGVTQSPTHLIKTRGQQVTLRCSPKSGHDTVSWYQQALGQGPQFIFQYYEEEERQRGNFPDRFSGHQFPNYSSELNVNALLLGDSALYLCASSLGSTDTQYFGPGTRLTVL.

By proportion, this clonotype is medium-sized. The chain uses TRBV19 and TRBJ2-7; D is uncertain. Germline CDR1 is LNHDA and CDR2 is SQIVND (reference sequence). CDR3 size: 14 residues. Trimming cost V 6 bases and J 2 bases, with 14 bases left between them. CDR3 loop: CASSLNGKTYEQYF. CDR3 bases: TGTGCCAGTAGCCTAAACGGCAAAACCTACGAGCAGTACTTC.

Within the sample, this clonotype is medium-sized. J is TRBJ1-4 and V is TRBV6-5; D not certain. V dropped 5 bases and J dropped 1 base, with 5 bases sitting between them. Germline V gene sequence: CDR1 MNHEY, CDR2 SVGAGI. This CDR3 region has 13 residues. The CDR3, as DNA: TGTGCCAGCAGTATGATAACTAATGAAAAACTGTTTTTT. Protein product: CASSMITNEKLFF.

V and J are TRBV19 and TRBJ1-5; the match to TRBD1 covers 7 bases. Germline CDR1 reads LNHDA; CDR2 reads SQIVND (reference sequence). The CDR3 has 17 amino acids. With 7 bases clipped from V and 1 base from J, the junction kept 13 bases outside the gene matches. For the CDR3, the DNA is TGTGCCAGTACCATAAGACAGGGAGGGGTCAGCAATCAGCCCCAGCATTTT. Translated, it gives CASTIRQGGVSNQPQHF.

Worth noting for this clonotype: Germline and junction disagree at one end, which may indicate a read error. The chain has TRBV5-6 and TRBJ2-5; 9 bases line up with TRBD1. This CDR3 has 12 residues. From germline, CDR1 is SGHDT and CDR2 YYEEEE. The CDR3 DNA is TGCGCCAGCAGCCCGGACAGGGGGACCCAGTACTTC. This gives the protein CASSPDRGTQYF.

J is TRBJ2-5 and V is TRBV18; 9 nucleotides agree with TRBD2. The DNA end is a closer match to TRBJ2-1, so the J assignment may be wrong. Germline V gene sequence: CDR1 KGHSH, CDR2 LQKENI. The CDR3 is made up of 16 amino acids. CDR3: CASSPLAGAYSDEQFF. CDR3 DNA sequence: TGTGCCAGCTCACCACTAGCGGGAGCCTACTCGGATGAGCAGTTCTTC.

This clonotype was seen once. CDR3 loop: CASSPAGQTLTGELFF. DNA for the CDR3: TGTGCCAGCAGCCCCGCGGGACAGACTCTCACCGGGGAGCTGTTTTTT. The V and J genes are TRBV5-6 and TRBJ2-2, with D maybe TRBD1 (7 bases). The germline V gene encodes CDR1 SGHDT and CDR2 YYEEEE. This CDR3 has 16 amino acids. The V gene lost 4 bases and the J gene lost 4 bases, with 17 bases spanning the gap.

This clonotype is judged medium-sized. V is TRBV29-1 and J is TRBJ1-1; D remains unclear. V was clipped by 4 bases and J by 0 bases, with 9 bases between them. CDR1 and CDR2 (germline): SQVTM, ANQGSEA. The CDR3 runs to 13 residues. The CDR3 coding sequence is TGCAGCGTTGGGAGGGTAATGAACACTGAAGCTTTCTTT. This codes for CSVGRVMNTEAFF.

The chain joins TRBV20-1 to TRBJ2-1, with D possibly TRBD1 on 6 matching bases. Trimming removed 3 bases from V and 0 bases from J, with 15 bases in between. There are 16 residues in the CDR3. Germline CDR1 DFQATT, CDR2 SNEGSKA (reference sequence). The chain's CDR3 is CSASYQGRVSYNEQFF. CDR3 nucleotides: TGCAGTGCTAGTTACCAGGGGAGAGTCTCCTACAATGAGCAGTTCTTC.

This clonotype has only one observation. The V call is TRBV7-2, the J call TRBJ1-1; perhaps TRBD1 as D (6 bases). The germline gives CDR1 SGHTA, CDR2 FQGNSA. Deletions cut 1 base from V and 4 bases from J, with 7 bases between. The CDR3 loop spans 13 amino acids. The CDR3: CASSLEQGTEAFF. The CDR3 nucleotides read TGTGCCAGCAGCTTAGAACAGGGCACTGAAGCTTTCTTT.

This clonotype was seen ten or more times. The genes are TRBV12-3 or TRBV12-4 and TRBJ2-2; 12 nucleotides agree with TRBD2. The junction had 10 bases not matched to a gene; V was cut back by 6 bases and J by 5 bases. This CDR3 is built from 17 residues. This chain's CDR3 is CASSGLAGPPGTGELFF. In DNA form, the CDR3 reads TGTGCCAGCAGCGGACTAGCGGGGCCCCCTGGGACCGGGGAGCTGTTTTTT.

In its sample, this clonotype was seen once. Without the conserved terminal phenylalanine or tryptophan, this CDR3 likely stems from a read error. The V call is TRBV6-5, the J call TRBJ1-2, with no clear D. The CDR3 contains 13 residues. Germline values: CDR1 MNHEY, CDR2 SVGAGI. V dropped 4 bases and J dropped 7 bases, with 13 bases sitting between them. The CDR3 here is CASSLLGRVGYTI. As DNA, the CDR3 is TGTGCCAGCAGTTTACTGGGGAGGGTTGGCTACACCATC.

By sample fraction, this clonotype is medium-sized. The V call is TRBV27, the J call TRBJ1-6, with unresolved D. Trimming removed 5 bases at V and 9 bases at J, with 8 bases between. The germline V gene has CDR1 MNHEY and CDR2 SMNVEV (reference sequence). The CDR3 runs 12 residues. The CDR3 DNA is TGTGCCAGCAGTCCTCATCGTTCACCCCTCCACTTT. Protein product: CASSPHRSPLHF.

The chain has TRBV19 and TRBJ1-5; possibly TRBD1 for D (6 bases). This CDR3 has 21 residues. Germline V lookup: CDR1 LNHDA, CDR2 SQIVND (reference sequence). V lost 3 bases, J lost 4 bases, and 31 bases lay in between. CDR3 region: CASSIFGVAGLGQGRNQPQHF. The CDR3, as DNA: TGTGCCAGTAGTATTTTCGGGGTTGCCGGGTTGGGGCAGGGGAGAAATCAGCCCCAGCATTTT.

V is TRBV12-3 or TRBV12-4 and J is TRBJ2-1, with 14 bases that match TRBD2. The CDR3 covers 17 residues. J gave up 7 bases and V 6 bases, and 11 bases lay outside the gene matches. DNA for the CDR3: TGTGCCAGCAGGATGGGACTAGCGGGGGCCCGTGGGAATGAGCAGTTCTTC. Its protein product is CASRMGLAGARGNEQFF.

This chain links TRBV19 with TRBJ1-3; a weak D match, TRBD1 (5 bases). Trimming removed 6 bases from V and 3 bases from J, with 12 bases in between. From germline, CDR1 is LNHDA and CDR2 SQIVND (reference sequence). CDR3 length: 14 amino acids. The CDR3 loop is CASRMGDGGNTIYF. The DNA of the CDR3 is TGTGCCAGTAGGATGGGGGACGGTGGAAACACCATATATTTT.